The rows below give T cell receptor beta chains drawn from one sample of a study of blood T cell repertoires in COVID-19. The method was immunoSEQ multiplex PCR; TCRdb's version includes in-frame clones alone and lacks a portion of them. The table shows fewer than 110,000 clones, with 70% to 90% occurring only once. The sequencing input was peripheral blood. These receptors were taken from a man aged 45-65 years in a cohort sampled during active COVID-19. CDR3s include the opening cysteine and the closing phenylalanine or tryptophan.

v_call	j_call	cdr3_aa
TRBV7-2	TRBJ2-7	CASSFRPSSFYEQYF
TRBV18	TRBJ1-2	CASSPGPGTGSATYGYTF
TRBV14	TRBJ2-1	CASSLTMVAANEQFF
TRBV5-1	TRBJ1-2	CASSPAGTAYGYTF
TRBV7-6	TRBJ1-3	CASSLFSSQAPGNTIYF
TRBV3-1/TRBV3-2	TRBJ2-2	CASSRTGSGELFF
TRBV7-8	TRBJ1-2	CASSLRGLDGYTF
TRBV27	TRBJ2-1	CASSLETGANEQFF
TRBV19	TRBJ2-1	CASRTSGAYNEQFF
TRBV11-3	TRBJ1-1	CASSLRVSLNTEAFF
TRBV6-1	TRBJ2-3	CASSEYRLVGTTDTQYF
TRBV28	TRBJ2-1	CASSSGGSYNEQFF
TRBV7-9	TRBJ1-6	CASSLWTGDNSPLHF
TRBV5-4	TRBJ1-4	CASSPGGTGLGEKLFF
TRBV9	TRBJ1-1	CASSAPPTEVWNTEAFF
TRBV6-4	TRBJ2-1	CASGFGNYNEQFF
TRBV5-1	TRBJ1-6	CASQDYNNSPLHF
TRBV12-3/TRBV12-4	TRBJ2-7	CASSVATGEQYF
TRBV5-1	TRBJ1-4	CASSLKGAGEKLFF
TRBV7-3	TRBJ2-3	CASQPSGGDTQYF
TRBV2	TRBJ2-5	CASSAQGMETQYF
TRBV19	TRBJ2-6	CASSMQGTGANVLTF
TRBV2	TRBJ1-1	CASRGYAISNTEAFF